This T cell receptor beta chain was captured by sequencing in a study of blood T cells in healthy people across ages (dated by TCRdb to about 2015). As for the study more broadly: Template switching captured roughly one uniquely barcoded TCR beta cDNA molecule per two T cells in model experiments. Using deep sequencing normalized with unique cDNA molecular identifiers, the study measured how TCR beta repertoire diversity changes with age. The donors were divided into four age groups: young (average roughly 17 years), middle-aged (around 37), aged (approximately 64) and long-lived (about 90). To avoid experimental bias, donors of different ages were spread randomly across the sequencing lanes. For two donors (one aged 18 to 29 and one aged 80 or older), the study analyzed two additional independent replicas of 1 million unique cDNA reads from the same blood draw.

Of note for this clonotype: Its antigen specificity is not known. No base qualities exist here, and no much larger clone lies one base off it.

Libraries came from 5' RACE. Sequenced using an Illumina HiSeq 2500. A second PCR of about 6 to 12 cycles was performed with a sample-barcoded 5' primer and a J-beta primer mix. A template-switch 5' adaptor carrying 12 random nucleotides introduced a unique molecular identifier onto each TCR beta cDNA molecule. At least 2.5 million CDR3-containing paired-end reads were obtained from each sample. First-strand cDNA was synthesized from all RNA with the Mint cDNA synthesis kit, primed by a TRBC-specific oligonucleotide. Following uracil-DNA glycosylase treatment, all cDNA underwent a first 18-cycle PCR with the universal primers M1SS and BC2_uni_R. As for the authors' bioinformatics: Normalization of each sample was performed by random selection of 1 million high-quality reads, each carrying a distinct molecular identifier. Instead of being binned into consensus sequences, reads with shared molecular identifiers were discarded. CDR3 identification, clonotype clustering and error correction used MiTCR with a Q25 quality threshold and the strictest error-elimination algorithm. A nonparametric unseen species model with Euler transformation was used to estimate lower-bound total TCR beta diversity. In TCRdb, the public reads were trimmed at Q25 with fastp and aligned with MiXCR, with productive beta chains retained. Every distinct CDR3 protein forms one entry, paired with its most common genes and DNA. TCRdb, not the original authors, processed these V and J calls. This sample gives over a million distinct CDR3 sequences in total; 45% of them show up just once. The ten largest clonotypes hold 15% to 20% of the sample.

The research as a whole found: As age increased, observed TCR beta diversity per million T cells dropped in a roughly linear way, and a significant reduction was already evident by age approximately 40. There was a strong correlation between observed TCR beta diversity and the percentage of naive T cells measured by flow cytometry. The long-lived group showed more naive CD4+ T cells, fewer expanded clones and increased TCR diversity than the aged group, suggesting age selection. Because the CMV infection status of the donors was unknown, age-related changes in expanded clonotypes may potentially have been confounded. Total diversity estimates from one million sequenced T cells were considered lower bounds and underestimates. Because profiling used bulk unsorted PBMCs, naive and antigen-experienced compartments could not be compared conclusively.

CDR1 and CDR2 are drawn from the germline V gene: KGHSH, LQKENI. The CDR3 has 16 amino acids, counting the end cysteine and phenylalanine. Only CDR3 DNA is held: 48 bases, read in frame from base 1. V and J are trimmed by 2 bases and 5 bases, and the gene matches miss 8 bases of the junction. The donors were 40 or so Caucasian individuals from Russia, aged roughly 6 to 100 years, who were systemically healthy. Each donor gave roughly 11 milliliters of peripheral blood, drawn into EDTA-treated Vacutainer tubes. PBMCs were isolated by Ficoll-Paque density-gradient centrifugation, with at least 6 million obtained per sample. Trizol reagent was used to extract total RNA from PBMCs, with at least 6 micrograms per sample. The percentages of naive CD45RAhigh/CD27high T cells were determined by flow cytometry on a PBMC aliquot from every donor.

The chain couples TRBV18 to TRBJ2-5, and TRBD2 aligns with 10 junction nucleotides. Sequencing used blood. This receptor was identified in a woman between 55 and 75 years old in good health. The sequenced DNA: TGTGCCAGCTCACCAATCAGCGGGAGGGGTGGCGAGACCCAGTACTTC. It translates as CASSPISGRGGETQYF.